Given below is one T cell receptor (beta chain) in context. The antigen is unknown. This sample was taken from a study of vaccination effects on CD4 cells after COVID-19. On the study more broadly: Three convalescent patients were sampled both early and late post-vaccination. Sampling occurred a median 72 days post second dose, range 14 to 241.

Measured with immunoSEQ multiplex PCR; TCRdb has only the in-frame clones, and not every one. In the table there are roughly 17,000 clones, 74% of which are singletons. V lost 8 bases and J 3 bases, leaving 10 bases between the germline ends. Germline CDR1 is SNHLY and CDR2 is FYNNEI. This CDR3 is built from 13 residues. After expansion with viral peptide pools in the ViraFEST assay, antigen-specific CD4+ T cells were sequenced. CD4+ T cells were isolated after around 10 days of culture. This person's SARS-CoV-2 infection, confirmed by PCR, occurred between March and December 2020. Participants each got two BNT162b2 or mRNA-1273 vaccine doses. Study outcomes and limitations: Following vaccination, convalescents' spike-reactive clones were mostly new ones induced by the vaccine. Pronounced clonal contraction occurred in clones induced by infection and by vaccine late after vaccination.

This chain joins TRBV2 and TRBJ2-2, with a tentative D call TRBD1 (5 bases). Sequencing was performed on CD4+ T cells from PBMCs cultured with SARS-CoV-2 spike peptides, taken after COVID-19 vaccination. The sequence came from a human donor who had a prior SARS-CoV-2 infection. This chain's CDR3 is CASLQDYTGELFF. For the CDR3, the DNA is TGTGCCAGCCTACAGGATTACACCGGGGAGCTGTTTTTT.